This is a list of T cell receptor beta chains from one sample in a study of OX40 agonist ivuxolimab in advanced cancers. The assay was immunoSEQ multiplex PCR, and TCRdb's table has in-frame clones only and misses some. The repertoire holds 68,000 or so clones, 83% seen once, with more than 1.4% in the top ten. Sequencing used CD4+ or CD8+ T cells sorted from blood, obtained in a trial of the OX40 agonist ivuxolimab. These receptors came from an adult with an advanced solid tumor such as melanoma, head and neck, liver or kidney cancer. The CDR3 runs from the conserved cysteine through the conserved F or W. A D gene is named only where the DNA matches it firmly. Expanded clones are given a class, and other clones once, few, many or no size at all.

v_gene,d_gene,j_gene,abundance,CDR3nt,CDR3aa
TRBV5-4,.,TRBJ2-3,.,TGTGCCAGCAGCGAGACTCCCACAGATACGCAGTATTTT,CASSETPTDTQYF
TRBV7-2,TRBD1,TRBJ1-1,.,TGTGCCAGCATCCAACCCGGACAGGGTATACGAGCTTTCTTT,CASIQPGQGIRAFF
TRBV2,.,TRBJ1-5,.,TGTGCCAGCAGTGATTCGGGGAATCAGCCCCAGCATTTT,CASSDSGNQPQHF
TRBV18,.,TRBJ2-3,.,TGTGCCAGCTCACCAATGGGGACCCGGACAGATACGCAGTATTTT,CASSPMGTRTDTQYF
TRBV7-2,TRBD1,TRBJ2-5,.,TGTGCCAGCAGCCGTGGGACAGGGGGAAAGACCCAGTACTTC,CASSRGTGGKTQYF
TRBV6-1,.,TRBJ2-5,.,TGTGCCAGCAGTGAAAATCTCTCTTCGGGAGAGACCCAGTACTTC,CASSENLSSGETQYF
TRBV5-3,.,TRBJ1-6,.,TGTGCCAGCAGCTTCCGTGCAGCTAATTCACCCCTCCACTTT,CASSFRAANSPLHF
TRBV15,.,TRBJ1-3,.,TGTGCCACCTGGAGTCAGCCAAACACCATATATTTT,CATWSQPNTIYF
TRBV5-4,TRBD1,TRBJ1-6,.,TGTGCCAGCAGCTTGGGGACAGGGTATAATTCACCCCTCCACTTT,CASSLGTGYNSPLHF
TRBV6-1,.,TRBJ2-5,.,TGTGCCAGCAGTGAAGTAAGGGGGTCCGGGACCCAGTACTTC,CASSEVRGSGTQYF
TRBV11-3,.,TRBJ2-2,.,TGTGCCAGCAGCCCCGACACGGGGGCAGGGGAGCTGTTTTTT,CASSPDTGAGELFF
TRBV6-6,TRBD1,TRBJ1-5,.,TGTGCCAGCAGTTCTGGACAGGCTAATCAGCCCCAGCATTTT,CASSSGQANQPQHF
TRBV18,.,TRBJ1-1,.,TGTGCCAGCTCCAACACCCGGGAACAAGCTTTCTTT,CASSNTREQAFF
TRBV7-9,.,TRBJ1-2,.,TGTGCCAGCAGCTTAGGGGATGGCTACACCTTC,CASSLGDGYTF
TRBV7-2,TRBD2,TRBJ2-7,.,TGTGCCAGCAGCCGCGGGCGGGGGTACGAGCAGTACTTC,CASSRGRGYEQYF
TRBV6-5,.,TRBJ1-2,.,TGTGCCAGCAGTTACTCAGGTCTTGAGGTCTATGGCTACACCTTC,CASSYSGLEVYGYTF
TRBV7-2,.,TRBJ1-2,.,TGTGCCAGCAGCTTAGCGGCGGTTTGGGAGTTCTATGGCTACACCTTC,CASSLAAVWEFYGYTF
TRBV7-9,.,TRBJ1-5,few,TGTGCCAGCAGCCTCGAGGGGGGCAATCAGCCCCAGCATTTT,CASSLEGGNQPQHF
TRBV5-1,.,TRBJ1-1,few,TGCGCCAGCAGCCCCAACATAGGTATGAACACTGAAGCTTTCTTT,CASSPNIGMNTEAFF
TRBV29-1,TRBD2,TRBJ2-2,.,TGCAGCGTCCCCCGGGGGGGAAACACCGGGGAGCTGTTTTTT,CSVPRGGNTGELFF
TRBV28,.,TRBJ2-7,once,TGTGCCAGCAGTTTCACGGGGGTCTCCTACGAGCAGTACTTC,CASSFTGVSYEQYF
TRBV30,.,TRBJ1-2,.,TGTGCCTGGAGTGTAATGGCCTGGGGTAGGGGCTACACCTTC,CAWSVMAWGRGYTF
TRBV11-3,TRBD2,TRBJ2-1,.,TGTGCCAGCAGCTTAGGGACCGGGACTATTAAACGCAATGAGCAGTTCTTC,CASSLGTGTIKRNEQFF
TRBV30,TRBD1,TRBJ1-6,.,TGTGCCTGGAGTGAGGGGGCTTCCTATAATTCACCCCTCCACTTT,CAWSEGASYNSPLHF
TRBV18,TRBD1,TRBJ2-1,few,TGTGCCAGCTCACGGGACAGGGCCTACAATGAGCAGTTCTTC,CASSRDRAYNEQFF
TRBV5-8,.,TRBJ2-1,.,TGTGCCAGCAGCTTGGCGCAGGGGACCACTGAGCAGTTCTTC,CASSLAQGTTEQFF
TRBV5-1,.,TRBJ1-2,few,TGCGCCAGCAGCCCGGGGGGAGGGGCCGGTGGCTACACCTTC,CASSPGGGAGGYTF
TRBV19,.,TRBJ2-2,.,TGTGCCAGTAGTGCAGTTCGACCGCACACCGGGGAGCTGTTTTTT,CASSAVRPHTGELFF
TRBV18,TRBD1,TRBJ1-3,.,TGTGCCAGCTCACCACAGGGGGCGACTGGAAACACCATATATTTT,CASSPQGATGNTIYF
TRBV5-5,.,TRBJ1-6,.,TGTGCCAGCAGCCCAGGACTGAGCTCCTATAATTCACCCCTCCACTTT,CASSPGLSSYNSPLHF
TRBV30,TRBD2,TRBJ2-6,.,TGTGCCTGGAGCGGGGGGTCTGACTCTGGGGCCAACGTCCTGACTTTC,CAWSGGSDSGANVLTF
TRBV30,.,TRBJ1-5,.,TGTGCCGCCGGAGGGGGTCGAGATCAGCCCCAGCATTTT,CAAGGGRDQPQHF